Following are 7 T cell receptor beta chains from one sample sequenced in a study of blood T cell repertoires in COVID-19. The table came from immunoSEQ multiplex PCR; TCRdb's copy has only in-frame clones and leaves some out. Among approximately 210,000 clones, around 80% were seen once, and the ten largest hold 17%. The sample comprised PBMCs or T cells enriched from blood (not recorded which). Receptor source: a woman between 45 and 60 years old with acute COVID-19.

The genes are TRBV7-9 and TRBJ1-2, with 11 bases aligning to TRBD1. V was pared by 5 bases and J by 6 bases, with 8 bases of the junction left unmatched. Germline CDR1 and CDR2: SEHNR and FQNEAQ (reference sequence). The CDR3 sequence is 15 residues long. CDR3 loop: CASSPRRDRGDGYTF. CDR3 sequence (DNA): TGTGCCAGCAGCCCTAGGAGGGACAGGGGGGATGGCTACACCTTC. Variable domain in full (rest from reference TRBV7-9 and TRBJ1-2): DTGVSQNPRHKITKRGQNVTFRCDPISEHNRLYWYRQTLGQGPEFLTYFQNEAQLEKSRLLSDRFSAERPKGSFSTLEIQRTEQGDSAMYLCASSPRRDRGDGYTFGSGTRLTVV.

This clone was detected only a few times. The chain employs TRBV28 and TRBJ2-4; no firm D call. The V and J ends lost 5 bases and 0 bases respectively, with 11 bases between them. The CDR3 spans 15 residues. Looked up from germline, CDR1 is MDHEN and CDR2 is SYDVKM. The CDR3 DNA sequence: TGTGCCAGCAGTCCAAATACTTTAGCCAAAAACATTCAGTACTTC. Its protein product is CASSPNTLAKNIQYF.

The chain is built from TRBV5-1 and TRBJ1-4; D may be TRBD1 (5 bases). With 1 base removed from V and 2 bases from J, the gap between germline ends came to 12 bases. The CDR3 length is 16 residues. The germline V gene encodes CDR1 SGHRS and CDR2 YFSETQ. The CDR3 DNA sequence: TGCGCCAGCAGCTTGAGTCAGGGTAGTACTAATGAAAAACTGTTTTTT. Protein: CASSLSQGSTNEKLFF. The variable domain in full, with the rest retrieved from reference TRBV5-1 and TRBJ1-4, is KAGVTQTPRYLIKTRGQQVTLSCSPISGHRSVSWYQQTPGQGLQFLFEYFSETQRNKGNFPGRFSGRQFSNSRSEMNVSTLELGDSALYLCASSLSQGSTNEKLFFGSGTQLSVL.

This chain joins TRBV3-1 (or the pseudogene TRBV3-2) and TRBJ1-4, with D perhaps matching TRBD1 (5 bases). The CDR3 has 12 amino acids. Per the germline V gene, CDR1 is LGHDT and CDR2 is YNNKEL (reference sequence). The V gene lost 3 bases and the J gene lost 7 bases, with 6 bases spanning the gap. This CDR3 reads CASSHTGEKLFF. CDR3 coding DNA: TGTGCCAGCAGCCACACAGGTGAAAAACTGTTTTTT.

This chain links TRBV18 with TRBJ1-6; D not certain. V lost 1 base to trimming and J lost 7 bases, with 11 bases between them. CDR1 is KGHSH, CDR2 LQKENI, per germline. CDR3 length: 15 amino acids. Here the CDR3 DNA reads TGTGCCAGCTCACCACAACAGTCATTCAATTCACCCCTCCACTTT. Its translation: CASSPQQSFNSPLHF.

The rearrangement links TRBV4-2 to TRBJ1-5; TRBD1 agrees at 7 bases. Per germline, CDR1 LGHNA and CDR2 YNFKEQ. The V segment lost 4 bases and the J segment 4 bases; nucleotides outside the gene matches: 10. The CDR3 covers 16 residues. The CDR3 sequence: CASSLSPGTVNQPQHF. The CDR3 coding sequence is TGTGCCAGCAGCCTCTCGCCTGGGACAGTGAATCAGCCCCAGCATTTT.

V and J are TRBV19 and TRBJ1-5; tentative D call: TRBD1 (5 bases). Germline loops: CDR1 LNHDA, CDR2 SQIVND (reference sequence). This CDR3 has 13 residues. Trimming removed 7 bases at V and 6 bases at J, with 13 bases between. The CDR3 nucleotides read TGTGCCAGTACCTACCTCGACAGTCAGCCCCAGCATTTT. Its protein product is CASTYLDSQPQHF.